This T cell receptor beta chain was retrieved from a study of OX40 agonist ivuxolimab in advanced cancers. Looking at the study overall: Ivuxolimab, which targeted the costimulatory receptor OX40 (CD134), was an agonistic, fully human IgG2 monoclonal antibody. Intravenous ivuxolimab was administered to patients every 2 weeks at six dose levels: 0.01, 0.1, 0.3, 1.5, 3 and 10 mg/kg. Among the 50 to 55 dose-escalation patients, about 19 had hepatocellular carcinoma, about 15 melanoma, 9 renal cell carcinoma and 9 head and neck cancer. A male proportion of around 81% and a mean age of 60 years, ranging from roughly 20 to 80, were recorded for the dose-escalation cohort. Prior anti-PD-1, anti-PD-L1 or anti-CTLA-4 therapy was permitted, and less than 45% of dose-escalation patients had received checkpoint inhibitors. Partial responses occurred in three dose-escalation patients: two with cutaneous melanoma and one with hepatocellular carcinoma. Peripheral TCRbeta sequencing aimed to test whether ivuxolimab altered TCR sequence diversity and caused clonal T-cell expansion. The monotherapy dose-escalation portion (N of about 57 patients) of the phase I ivuxolimab trial is reported in the paper.

Patients with autoimmune disease history or receiving systemic immunosuppression were excluded from the trial. Peripheral blood for TCR sequencing was collected from all dose cohorts at baseline, on cycle 4 day 1, and on cycle 7 day 1. The samples were taken from a phase I, first-in-human, multicenter, open-label dose-escalation trial of ivuxolimab. Adults with locally advanced or metastatic melanoma, renal cell carcinoma, hepatocellular carcinoma or head and neck squamous cell carcinoma were enrolled in the trial. Before TCR sequencing, CD4+ T cells and CD8+ T cells were sorted from peripheral blood as separate populations. General conclusions and limits of the study: Which antigens the clonally expanded peripheral T cells were specific for was not determined. On average, CD8+ T cells showed more expanded clones than CD4+ T cells after ivuxolimab. At doses from 0.1 to 3.0 mg/kg, clonal expansion was seen in both CD4+ and CD8+ blood T cells between baseline and week 6. Low levels of normalized T-cell clonal expansion were also shown by some nonresponding patients. In partial responders in the 0.1-3.0 mg/kg groups, normalized peripheral clonal expansion was found to be among the lowest, especially among CD8+ T cells.

V sheds 4 bases and J sheds 4 bases, leaving 8 bases between their ends. The CDR3 has 12 amino acids, counting the end cysteine and phenylalanine. CDR3 DNA is the only sequence kept; it has 36 bases, read in frame from the first base. Reading the germline V gene gives CDR1 SGHDN and CDR2 FVKESK. Genomic DNA was extracted from sorted cells for sequencing of the TCRbeta CDR3 region. The immunoSEQ Assay was used for sequencing of TCRbeta CDR3 regions. Entries here come from immuneACCESS through TCRdb and include only in-frame sequences with V and J called. Some clones fail to appear in such tables; in the studies checked, an unresolved V gene covers under half of the shortfall, and the cause of the remainder is unknown. The sample table holds about 77,000 clones, of which around nine tenths were seen once. The top ten hold 2.5% of the sample. On this clone itself: Its antigen specificity is not known. No base quality values were provided; no much bigger clone lies one nucleotide off.

The source of this sequence is an adult with an advanced solid tumor such as melanoma, head and neck, liver or kidney cancer. Source: CD4+ or CD8+ T cells sorted from blood, taken in a trial of the OX40 agonist ivuxolimab. Rearrangement joined TRBV14 to TRBJ2-7; the D segment cannot be called with confidence. The DNA is TGTGCCAGCAGCCTTAGAAGATACGAGCAGTACTTC. It encodes CASSLRRYEQYF.